This TCR beta chain was recovered during a study of radiotherapy plus CTLA-4 blockade in lung cancer. Germline V lookup: CDR1 ENHRY, CDR2 SYGVKD. Trimming took 6 bases from V and 5 from J, leaving 11 bases between them. There are 14 residues in the CDR3. Libraries were prepared by immunoSEQ multiplex PCR; TCRdb keeps only in-frame clonotypes and omits some of them. The sample lists about 36,000 clones; 72% were seen once. The rearrangement joins TRBV10-3 to TRBJ1-6, with a tentative D call TRBD1 (5 bases). The source material was peripheral blood, sampled from a patient treated with radiotherapy plus ipilimumab. This clonotype originated in a human donor with non-small cell lung cancer who had stable disease on radiotherapy plus ipilimumab. The CDR3 DNA is TGTGCCATCAGCCCCCGGGGGGATAATTCACCCCTCCACTTT. It encodes CAISPRGDNSPLHF.